The 15 T cell receptor beta chains given below trace back to one sample, sequenced in a study of blood T cell repertoires in COVID-19. Assay: immunoSEQ multiplex PCR; the TCRdb copy retains only in-frame clones and omits some. The sample contains around 70,000 clones, around 90% of which appear only once. Sequenced sample: peripheral blood. Every receptor here comes from a woman aged 80 or older with active or convalescent COVID-19.

V and J are TRBV21-1 and TRBJ1-4; TRBD1, as called in the table, went unchecked against the DNA. TRBV21-1 is a pseudogene. CDR3 length: 13 residues. For the CDR3, the DNA is TGTGCCAGCATCAGGTCTATCTATGAAAAACTGTTTTTT. Its translation: CASIRSIYEKLFF.

V usage is TRBV6-5 and J usage is TRBJ2-6; D is possibly TRBD1 (6 bases). V lost 5 bases, J lost 3 bases, and 11 bases lay in between. The CDR3 sequence is 15 residues long. Germline values: CDR1 MNHEY, CDR2 SVGAGI. Written as DNA, the CDR3 is TGTGCCAGCAGTAACACAGGGTATGGGGCCAACGTCCTGACTTTC. Translation gives CASSNTGYGANVLTF.

The rearrangement joins TRBV3-1 (or the pseudogene TRBV3-2) to TRBJ1-1, with a tentative D call TRBD1 (5 bases). This CDR3 comprises 17 residues. Trimming pared 2 bases from V and 1 base from J, leaving 17 bases between. Germline values: CDR1 LGHDT, CDR2 YNNKEL (reference sequence). The DNA for the CDR3 is TGTGCCAGCAGCCAAAATTTTGGGGCATGGGAGAACACTGAAGCTTTCTTT. This codes for CASSQNFGAWENTEAFF.

V gene TRBV12-3 or TRBV12-4 combines with J gene TRBJ2-5, with D possibly being TRBD2 (7 bases). The CDR3 runs to 13 residues. The V end was cut by 4 bases, the J end by 5 bases, with 11 bases between. This chain's CDR3 is CASSSGGRETQYF. The CDR3 DNA reads as TGTGCCAGCAGTTCGGGGGGCCGTGAGACCCAGTACTTC.

V and J are TRBV19 and TRBJ1-1, with TRBD1 matching over 12 bases. This CDR3 region has 16 residues. From germline, CDR1 is LNHDA and CDR2 SQIVND (reference sequence). V was pared by 6 bases and J by 0 bases, with 5 bases of the junction left unmatched. The CDR3 DNA is TGTGCCAGTAGGGGGACAGGGGGCTTCGTGAACACTGAAGCTTTCTTT. It codes for CASRGTGGFVNTEAFF.

Only one count was recorded for this clone. The chain employs TRBV18 and TRBJ1-5; weak D call: TRBD1 (5 bases). The CDR3 is 12 residues long. Germline CDR1 and CDR2: KGHSH and LQKENI. Trimming cost V 3 bases and J 16 bases, with 16 bases left between them. In nucleotides, the CDR3 is TGTGCCAGCTCACCGGGGGAGGGCCAATATCATTTT. Translating it yields CASSPGEGQYHF.

The V and J genes are TRBV6-5 and TRBJ2-1; possibly TRBD2 for D (5 bases). V was cut by 5 bases and J by 6 bases, with 17 bases left in between. The V gene's germline CDR1 is MNHEY and CDR2 SVGAGI. The CDR3 loop spans 15 amino acids. For the CDR3, the DNA is TGTGCCAGCAGTAACGGGGTGGCGAACCGCAATGAGCAGTTCTTC. It specifies CASSNGVANRNEQFF.

The chain is built from TRBV4-3 and TRBJ2-3, with a possible D match to TRBD2 (5 bases). Germline CDR1 is LGHNA and CDR2 is YSLEER. V was trimmed by 6 bases and J by 6 bases, leaving 13 bases between them. The CDR3 sequence is 13 residues long. The CDR3: CASSNLADDTQYF. The CDR3 bases are TGCGCCAGCAGTAACCTAGCCGATGATACGCAGTATTTT.

This chain links TRBV19 with TRBJ2-7, with 8 bases aligning to TRBD1. The length of the CDR3 is 15 residues. V was pared by 5 bases and J by 3 bases, with 9 bases of the junction left unmatched. The germline gives CDR1 LNHDA, CDR2 SQIVND (reference sequence). The CDR3 DNA reads as TGTGCCAGTAGTTCTGACAGGGGTTTAAGCTACGAGCAGTACTTC. Protein sequence: CASSSDRGLSYEQYF. The whole variable domain, remainder taken from reference TRBV19 and TRBJ2-7, is DGGITQSPKYLFRKEGQNVTLSCEQNLNHDAMYWYRQDPGQGLRLIYYSQIVNDFQKGDIAEGYSVSREKKESFPLTVTSAQKNPTAFYLCASSSDRGLSYEQYFGPGTRLTVT.

The chain carries TRBV12-5 and TRBJ2-5; D is unclear. Between the trimmed V and J ends, which lost 6 bases and 5 bases, there was a span of 7 bases. This CDR3 contains 11 residues. CDR1 is LGHNT, CDR2 FRNRAP, per germline. The CDR3 reads CASGPLETQYF. CDR3 DNA: TGTGCTAGTGGCCCTCTGGAGACCCAGTACTTC.

This clone was detected only a few times. The V gene is TRBV2, the J gene TRBJ1-2; no reliable D call. CDR3 length: 15 amino acids. Between the trimmed V and J ends, which lost 5 bases and 1 base, there was a span of 14 bases. CDR1 and CDR2 from the germline V gene are SNHLY and FYNNEI. The CDR3 is CASSRNSYFNYGYTF. The CDR3 DNA sequence: TGTGCCAGCAGTCGGAACAGCTATTTTAACTATGGCTACACCTTC. Full variable domain (remainder filled in from reference TRBV2 and TRBJ1-2): EPEVTQTPSHQVTQMGQEVILRCVPISNHLYFYWYRQILGQKVEFLVSFYNNEISEKSEIFDDQFSVERPDGSNFTLKIRSTKLEDSAMYFCASSRNSYFNYGYTFGSGTRLTVV.

The chain is built from TRBV6-5 and TRBJ1-2, with 11 positions matching TRBD1. Germline CDR1 is MNHEY and CDR2 is SVGAGI. V lost 5 bases and J lost 8; bases outside the gene matches: 4. The CDR3 sequence is 13 residues long. In DNA, the CDR3 is TGTGCCAGCAGTCTCGGGACAGGGGGGGGCTACACCTTC. Translating it yields CASSLGTGGGYTF.

This clone was found once. V usage is TRBV7-9 and J usage is TRBJ2-1; 13 nucleotides match TRBD2. There are 17 residues in the CDR3. With V trimmed by 8 bases and J by 3 bases, 10 bases remained unmatched. The V gene's germline CDR1 is SEHNR and CDR2 FQNEAQ (reference sequence). The CDR3 DNA reads as TGTGCCAGCGGACACACGGGACTAGCGGGGTACTACAATGAGCAGTTCTTC. It encodes CASGHTGLAGYYNEQFF.

CDR3 nucleotide sequence: TGTGCCAGCAGTGAGGGCAGCAACACCGGGGAGCTGTTTTTT. Translation gives CASSEGSNTGELFF. V and J are TRBV6-4 and TRBJ2-2; no firm D call. The ends were cut back, 3 bases at V and 2 bases at J, with 7 bases in the middle. Germline CDR1 reads MRHNA; CDR2 reads SNTAGT. The CDR3 runs 14 residues.

The genes are TRBV27 and TRBJ1-2, with D possibly matching TRBD1 (5 bases). This CDR3 contains 14 residues. Trimming took 8 bases from V and 4 from J, leaving 17 bases between them. Germline V gene lookup returns CDR1 MNHEY and CDR2 SMNVEV (reference sequence). The CDR3: CASGRGLTGYGYTF. The CDR3 DNA reads TGTGCCAGCGGTAGGGGACTCACGGGCTATGGCTACACCTTC.